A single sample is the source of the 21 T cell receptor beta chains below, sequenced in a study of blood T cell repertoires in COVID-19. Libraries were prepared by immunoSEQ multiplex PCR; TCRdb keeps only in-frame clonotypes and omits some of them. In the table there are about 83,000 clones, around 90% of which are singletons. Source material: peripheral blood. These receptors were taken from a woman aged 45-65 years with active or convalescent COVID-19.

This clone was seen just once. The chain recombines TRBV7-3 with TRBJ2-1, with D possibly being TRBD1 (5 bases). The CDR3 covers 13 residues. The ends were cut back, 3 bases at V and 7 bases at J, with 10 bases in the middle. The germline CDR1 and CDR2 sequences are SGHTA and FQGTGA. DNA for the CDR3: TGTGCCAGCAGCTTTGGGGCCGGGAATGAGCAGTTCTTC. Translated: CASSFGAGNEQFF.

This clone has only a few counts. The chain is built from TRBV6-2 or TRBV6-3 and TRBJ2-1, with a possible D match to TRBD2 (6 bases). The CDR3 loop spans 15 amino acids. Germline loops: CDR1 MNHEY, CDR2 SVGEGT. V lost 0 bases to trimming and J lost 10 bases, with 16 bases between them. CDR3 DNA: TGTGCCAGCAGTTACTCGGGGACTCTACAATGGGAGCAGTTCTTC. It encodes CASSYSGTLQWEQFF.

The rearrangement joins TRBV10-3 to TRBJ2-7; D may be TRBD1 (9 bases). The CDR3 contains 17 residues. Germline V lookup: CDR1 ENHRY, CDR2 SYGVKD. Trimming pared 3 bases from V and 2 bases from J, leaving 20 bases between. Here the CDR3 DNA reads TGTGCCATCAGTGATCCGGGGGGGGACAGGGCTCCCTACGAGCAGTACTTC. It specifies CAISDPGGDRAPYEQYF.

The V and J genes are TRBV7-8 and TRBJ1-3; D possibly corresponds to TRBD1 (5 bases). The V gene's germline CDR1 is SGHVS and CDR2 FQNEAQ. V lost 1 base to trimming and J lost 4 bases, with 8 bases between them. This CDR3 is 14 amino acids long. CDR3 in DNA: TGTGCCAGCAGCTTAGACCCAGGGGGAAACACCATATATTTT. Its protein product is CASSLDPGGNTIYF.

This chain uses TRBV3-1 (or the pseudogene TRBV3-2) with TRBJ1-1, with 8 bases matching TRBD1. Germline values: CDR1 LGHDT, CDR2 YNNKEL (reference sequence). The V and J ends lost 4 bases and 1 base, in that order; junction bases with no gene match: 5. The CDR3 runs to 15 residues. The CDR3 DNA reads TGTGCCAGCAGCCGTACCGGGACAGGGAACACTGAAGCTTTCTTT. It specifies CASSRTGTGNTEAFF.

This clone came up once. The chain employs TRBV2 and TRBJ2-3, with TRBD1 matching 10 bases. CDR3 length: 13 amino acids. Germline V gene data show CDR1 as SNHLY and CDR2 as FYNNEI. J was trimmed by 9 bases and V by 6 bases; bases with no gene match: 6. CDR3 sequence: CASRGPTGGTQYF. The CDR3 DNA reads TGTGCCAGCAGGGGCCCGACAGGGGGCACGCAGTATTTT.

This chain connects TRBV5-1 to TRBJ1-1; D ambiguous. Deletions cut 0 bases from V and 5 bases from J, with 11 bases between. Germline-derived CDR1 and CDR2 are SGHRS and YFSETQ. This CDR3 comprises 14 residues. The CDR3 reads CASSLGWSGTEAFF. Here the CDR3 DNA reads TGCGCCAGCAGCTTGGGTTGGAGTGGGACTGAAGCTTTCTTT.

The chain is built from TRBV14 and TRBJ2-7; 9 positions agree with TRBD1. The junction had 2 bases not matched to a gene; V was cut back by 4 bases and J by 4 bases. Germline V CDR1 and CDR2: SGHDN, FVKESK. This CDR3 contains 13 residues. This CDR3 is CASSLDRGYEQYF. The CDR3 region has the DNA TGTGCCAGCAGCCTCGACAGGGGGTACGAGCAGTACTTC.

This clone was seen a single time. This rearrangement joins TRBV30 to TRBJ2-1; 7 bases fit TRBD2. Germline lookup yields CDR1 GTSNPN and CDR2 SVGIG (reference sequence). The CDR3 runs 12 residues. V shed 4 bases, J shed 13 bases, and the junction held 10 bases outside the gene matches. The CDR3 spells CAWTPTGGFQFF. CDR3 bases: TGTGCCTGGACCCCGACGGGGGGATTCCAGTTCTTC.

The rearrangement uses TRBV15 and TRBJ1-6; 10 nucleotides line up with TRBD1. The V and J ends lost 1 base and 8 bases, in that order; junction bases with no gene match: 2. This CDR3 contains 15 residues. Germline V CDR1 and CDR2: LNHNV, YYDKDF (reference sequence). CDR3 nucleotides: TGTGCCACCAGCAGAGCGACAGGGGGCTATTCACCCCTCCACTTT. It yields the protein CATSRATGGYSPLHF.

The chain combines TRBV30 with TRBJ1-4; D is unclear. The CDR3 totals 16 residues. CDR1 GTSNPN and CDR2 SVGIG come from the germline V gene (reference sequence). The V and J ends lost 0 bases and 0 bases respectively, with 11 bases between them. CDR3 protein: CAWSVLPGTTNEKLFF. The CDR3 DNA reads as TGTGCCTGGAGTGTATTACCGGGGACAACTAATGAAAAACTGTTTTTT.

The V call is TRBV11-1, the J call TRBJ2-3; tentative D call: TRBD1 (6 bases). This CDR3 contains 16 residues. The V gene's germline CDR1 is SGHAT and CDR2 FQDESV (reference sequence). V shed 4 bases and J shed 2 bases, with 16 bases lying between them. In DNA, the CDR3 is TGTGCCAGCAGCTCACCCAGGACAGATTTCACAGATACGCAGTATTTT. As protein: CASSSPRTDFTDTQYF. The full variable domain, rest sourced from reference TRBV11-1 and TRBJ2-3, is EAEVAQSPRYKITEKSQAVAFWCDPISGHATLYWYRQILGQGPELLVQFQDESVVDDSQLPKDRFSAERLKGVDSTLKIQPAELGDSAMYLCASSSPRTDFTDTQYFGPGTRLTVL.

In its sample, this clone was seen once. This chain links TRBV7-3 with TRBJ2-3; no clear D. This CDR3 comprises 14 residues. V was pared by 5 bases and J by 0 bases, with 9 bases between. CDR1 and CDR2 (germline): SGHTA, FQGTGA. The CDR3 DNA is TGTGCCAGCAGCGCCAACGGGAGCACAGATACGCAGTATTTT. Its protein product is CASSANGSTDTQYF. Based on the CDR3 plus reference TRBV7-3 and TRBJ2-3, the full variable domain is GAGVSQTPSNKVTEKGKYVELRCDPISGHTALYWYRQSLGQGPEFLIYFQGTGAADDSGLPNDRFFAVRPEGSVSTLKIQRTERGDSAVYLCASSANGSTDTQYFGPGTRLTVL.

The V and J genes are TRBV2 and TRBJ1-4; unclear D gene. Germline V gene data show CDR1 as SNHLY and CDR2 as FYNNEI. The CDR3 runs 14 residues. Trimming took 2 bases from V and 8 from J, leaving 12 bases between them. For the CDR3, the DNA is TGTGCCAGCAGTGAAAGGCAAACGGGGGAAAAACTGTTTTTT. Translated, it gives CASSERQTGEKLFF.

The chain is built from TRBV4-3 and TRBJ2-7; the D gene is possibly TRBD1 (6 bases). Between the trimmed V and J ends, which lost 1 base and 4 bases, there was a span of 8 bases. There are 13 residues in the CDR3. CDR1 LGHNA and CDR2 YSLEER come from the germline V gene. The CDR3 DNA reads TGCGCCAGCAGCCAAGTAGGGGGATACGAGCAGTACTTC. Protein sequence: CASSQVGGYEQYF.

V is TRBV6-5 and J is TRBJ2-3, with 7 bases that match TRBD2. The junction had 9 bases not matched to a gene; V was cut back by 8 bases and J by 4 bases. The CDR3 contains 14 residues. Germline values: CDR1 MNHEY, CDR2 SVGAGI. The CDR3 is CASVPAGEADTQYF. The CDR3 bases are TGTGCCAGCGTCCCCGCGGGGGAGGCAGATACGCAGTATTTT.

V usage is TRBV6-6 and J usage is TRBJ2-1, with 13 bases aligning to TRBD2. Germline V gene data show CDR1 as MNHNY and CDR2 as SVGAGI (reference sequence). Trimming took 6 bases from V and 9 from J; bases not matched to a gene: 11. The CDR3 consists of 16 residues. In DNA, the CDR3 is TGTGCCAGCAGCCTAAAGACTAGCGGGGGGCGTCGTGAGCAGTTCTTC. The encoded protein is CASSLKTSGGRREQFF.

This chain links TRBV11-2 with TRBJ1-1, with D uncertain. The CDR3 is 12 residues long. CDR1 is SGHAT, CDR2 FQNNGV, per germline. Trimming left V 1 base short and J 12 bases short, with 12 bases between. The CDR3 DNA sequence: TGTGCCAGCAGCTTAGGTCGTAATGAGACTTTCTTT. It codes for CASSLGRNETFF.

CDR3 sequence reads: CASSNRGRNTEAFF. In nucleotides, the CDR3 is TGTGCCAGCAGCAACAGGGGTAGGAACACTGAAGCTTTCTTT. The V gene is TRBV21-1, the J gene TRBJ1-1; the DNA was not used to check the table's D call, TRBD1. TRBV21-1 is a known pseudogene. The CDR3 is 14 amino acids.

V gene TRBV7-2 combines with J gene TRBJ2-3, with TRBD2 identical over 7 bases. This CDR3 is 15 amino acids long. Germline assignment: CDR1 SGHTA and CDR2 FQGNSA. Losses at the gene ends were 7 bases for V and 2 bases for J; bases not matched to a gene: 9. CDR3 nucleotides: TGTGCCAGCAATCAACTCGGGGGGACCACAGATACGCAGTATTTT. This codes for CASNQLGGTTDTQYF.

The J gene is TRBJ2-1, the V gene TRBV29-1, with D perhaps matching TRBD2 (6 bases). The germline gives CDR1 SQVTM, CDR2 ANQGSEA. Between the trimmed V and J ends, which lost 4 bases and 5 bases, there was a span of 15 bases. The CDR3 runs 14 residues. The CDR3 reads CSVASGTVNNEQFF. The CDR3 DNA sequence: TGCAGCGTTGCGTCCGGGACTGTTAACAATGAGCAGTTCTTC.